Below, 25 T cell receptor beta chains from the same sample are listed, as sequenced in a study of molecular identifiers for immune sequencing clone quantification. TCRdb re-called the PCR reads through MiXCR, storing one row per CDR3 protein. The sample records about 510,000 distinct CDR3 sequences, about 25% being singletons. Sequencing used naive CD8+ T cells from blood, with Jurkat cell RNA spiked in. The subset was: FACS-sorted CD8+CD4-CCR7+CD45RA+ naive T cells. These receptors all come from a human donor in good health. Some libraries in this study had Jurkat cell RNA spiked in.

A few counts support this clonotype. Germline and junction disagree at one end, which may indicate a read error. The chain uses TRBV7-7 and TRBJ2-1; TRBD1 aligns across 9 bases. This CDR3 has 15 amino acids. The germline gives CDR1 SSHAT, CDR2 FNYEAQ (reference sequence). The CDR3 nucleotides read TGTGCTAGCAGCCAAGGACAGGGGCCCGCCAATGAGCAGTTCTTC. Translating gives CASSQGQGPANEQFF.

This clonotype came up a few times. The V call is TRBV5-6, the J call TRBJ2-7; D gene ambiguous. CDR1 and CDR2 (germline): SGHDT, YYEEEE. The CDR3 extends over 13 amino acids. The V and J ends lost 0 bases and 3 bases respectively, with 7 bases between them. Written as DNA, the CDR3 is TGTGCCAGCAGCTTGGGCAAGAACTACGAGCAGTACTTC. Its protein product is CASSLGKNYEQYF.

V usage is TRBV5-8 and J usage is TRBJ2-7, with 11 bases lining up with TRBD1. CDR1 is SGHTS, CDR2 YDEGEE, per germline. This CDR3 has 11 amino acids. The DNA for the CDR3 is TGTACTGGACAGGGGGCTGGAGAGCAGTACTTC. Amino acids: CTGQGAGEQYF.

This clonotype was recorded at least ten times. The DNA for the CDR3 is TGCAGTGCTCTTGTTCGACCCCGGACTAGCGGCACAGATACGCAGTATTTT. This translates into CSALVRPRTSGTDTQYF. V and J are TRBV20-1 and TRBJ2-3, with 9 bases matching TRBD2. CDR1 is DFQATT, CDR2 SNEGSKA, per germline (reference sequence). This CDR3 comprises 17 residues. J lost 1 base, V lost 5 bases, and 13 bases had no gene match.

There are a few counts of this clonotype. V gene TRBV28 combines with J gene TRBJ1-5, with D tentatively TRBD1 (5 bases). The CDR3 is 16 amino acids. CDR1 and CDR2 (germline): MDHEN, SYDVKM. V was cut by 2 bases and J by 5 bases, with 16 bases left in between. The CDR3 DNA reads TGTGCCAGCAGTTTAAGGGATGGGGGGGGGGATCAGCCCCAGCATTTT. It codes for CASSLRDGGGDQPQHF.

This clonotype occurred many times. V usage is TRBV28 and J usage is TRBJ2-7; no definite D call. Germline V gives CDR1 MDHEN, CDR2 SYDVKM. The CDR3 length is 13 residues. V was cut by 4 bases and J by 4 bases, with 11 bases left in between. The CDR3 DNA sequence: TGTGCCAGCAGTTCGAGGAGCTCGTACGAGCAGTACTTC. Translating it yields CASSSRSSYEQYF.

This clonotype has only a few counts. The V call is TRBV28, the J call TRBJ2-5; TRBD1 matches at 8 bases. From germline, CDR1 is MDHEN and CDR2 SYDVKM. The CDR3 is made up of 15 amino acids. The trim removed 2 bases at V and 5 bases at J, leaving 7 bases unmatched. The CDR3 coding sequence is TGTGCCAGCAGTTTAACGGCCAGGGGGCGTGAGACCCAGTACTTC. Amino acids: CASSLTARGRETQYF. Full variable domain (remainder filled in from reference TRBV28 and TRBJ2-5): DVKVTQSSRYLVKRTGEKVFLECVQDMDHENMFWYRQDPGLGLRLIYFSYDVKMKEKGDIPEGYSVSREKKERFSLILESASTNQTSMYLCASSLTARGRETQYFGPGTRLLVL.

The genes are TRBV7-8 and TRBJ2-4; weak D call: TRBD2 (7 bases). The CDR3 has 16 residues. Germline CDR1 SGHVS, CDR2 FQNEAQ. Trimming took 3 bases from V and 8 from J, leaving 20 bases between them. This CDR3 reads CASSFQGGGGRDIQYF. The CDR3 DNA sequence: TGTGCCAGCAGCTTCCAGGGTGGGGGGGGCAGGGACATTCAGTACTTC.

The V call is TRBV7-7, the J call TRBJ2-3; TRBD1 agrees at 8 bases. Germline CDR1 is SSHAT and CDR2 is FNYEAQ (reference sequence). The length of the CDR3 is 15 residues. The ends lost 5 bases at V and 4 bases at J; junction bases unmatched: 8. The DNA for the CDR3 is TGTGCCAGCAGCCCGAACGACAGGGGAGCAGATACGCAGTATTTT. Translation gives CASSPNDRGADTQYF.

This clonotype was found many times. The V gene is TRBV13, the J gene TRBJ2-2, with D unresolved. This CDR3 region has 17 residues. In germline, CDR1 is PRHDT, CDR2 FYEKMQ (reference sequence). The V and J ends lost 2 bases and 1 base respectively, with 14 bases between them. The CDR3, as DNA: TGTGCCAGCAGCTTAAATTTAGGAAACAGGAACACCGGGGAGCTGTTTTTT. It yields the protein CASSLNLGNRNTGELFF.

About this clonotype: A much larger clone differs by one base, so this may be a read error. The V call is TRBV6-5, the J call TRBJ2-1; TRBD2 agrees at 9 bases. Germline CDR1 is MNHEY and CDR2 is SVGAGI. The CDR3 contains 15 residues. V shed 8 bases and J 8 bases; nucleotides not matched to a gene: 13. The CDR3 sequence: CASGSGTSWVDEQFF. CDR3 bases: TGTGCCAGCGGTTCTGGGACTAGCTGGGTCGATGAGCAGTTCTTC.

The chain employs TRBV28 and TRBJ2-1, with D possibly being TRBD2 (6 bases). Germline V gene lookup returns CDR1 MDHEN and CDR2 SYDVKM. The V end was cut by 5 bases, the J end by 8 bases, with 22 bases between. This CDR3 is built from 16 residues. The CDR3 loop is CASSPLGLRERDEQFF. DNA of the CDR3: TGTGCCAGCAGTCCATTGGGACTCCGGGAGAGGGATGAGCAGTTCTTC.

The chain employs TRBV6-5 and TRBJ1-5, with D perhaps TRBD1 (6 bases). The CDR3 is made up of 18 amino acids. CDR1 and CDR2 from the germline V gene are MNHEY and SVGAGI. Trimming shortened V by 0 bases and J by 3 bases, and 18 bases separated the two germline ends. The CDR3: CASSYSGDRTEDNQPQHF. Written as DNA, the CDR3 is TGTGCCAGCAGTTACTCGGGGGATAGGACAGAAGACAATCAGCCCCAGCATTTT.

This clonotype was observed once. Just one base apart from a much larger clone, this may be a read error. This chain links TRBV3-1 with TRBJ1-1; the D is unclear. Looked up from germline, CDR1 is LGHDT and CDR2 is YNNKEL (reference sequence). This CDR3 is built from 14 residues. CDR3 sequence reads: CASSQSGPNTEALF. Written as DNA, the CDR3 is TGTGCCAGCAGCCAATCGGGTCCTAACACTGAAGCTTTATTT.

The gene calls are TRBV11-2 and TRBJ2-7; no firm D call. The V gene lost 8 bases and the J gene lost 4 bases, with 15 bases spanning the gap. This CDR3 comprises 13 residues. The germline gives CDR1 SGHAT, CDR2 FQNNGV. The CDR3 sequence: CASGDSLGYEQYF. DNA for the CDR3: TGTGCCAGCGGAGACTCCCTGGGGTACGAGCAGTACTTC.

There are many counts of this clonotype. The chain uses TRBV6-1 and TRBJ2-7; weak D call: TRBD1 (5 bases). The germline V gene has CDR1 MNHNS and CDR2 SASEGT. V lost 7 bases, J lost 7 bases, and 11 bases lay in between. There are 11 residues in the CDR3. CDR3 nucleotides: TGTGCCAGCAAATTAGGGGTTGAGCAGTACTTC. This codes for CASKLGVEQYF.

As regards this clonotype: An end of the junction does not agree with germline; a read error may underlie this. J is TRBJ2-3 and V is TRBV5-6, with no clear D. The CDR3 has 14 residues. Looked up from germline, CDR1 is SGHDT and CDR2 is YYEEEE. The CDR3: CAGSLSRSTDTQYF. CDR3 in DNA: TGTGCCGGCAGCTTGTCTAGGAGCACAGATACGCAGTATTTT.

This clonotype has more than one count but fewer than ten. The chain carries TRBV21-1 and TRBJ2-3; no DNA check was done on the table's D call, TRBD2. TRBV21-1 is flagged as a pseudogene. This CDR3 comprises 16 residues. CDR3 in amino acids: CASSKVWALAGATQYF. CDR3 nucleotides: TGTGCCAGCAGCAAAGTTTGGGCCCTAGCGGGGGCTACGCAGTATTTT.

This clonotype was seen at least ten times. The CDR3 here is CSVDPGTSGTDTQYF. CDR3 coding DNA: TGCAGCGTAGACCCCGGGACTAGCGGAACAGATACGCAGTATTTT. This chain uses TRBV29-1 with TRBJ2-3; 11 bases match TRBD2. The ends lost 6 bases at V and 3 bases at J; junction bases unmatched: 8. From germline, CDR1 is SQVTM and CDR2 ANQGSEA. There are 15 residues in the CDR3.

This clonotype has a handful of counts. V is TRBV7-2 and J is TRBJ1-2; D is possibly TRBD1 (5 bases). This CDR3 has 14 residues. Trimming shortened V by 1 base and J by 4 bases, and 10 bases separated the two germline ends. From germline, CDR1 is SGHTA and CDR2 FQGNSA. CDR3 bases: TGTGCCAGCAGCTTAGGAGTTCAGGGCTATGGCTACACCTTC. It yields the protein CASSLGVQGYGYTF.

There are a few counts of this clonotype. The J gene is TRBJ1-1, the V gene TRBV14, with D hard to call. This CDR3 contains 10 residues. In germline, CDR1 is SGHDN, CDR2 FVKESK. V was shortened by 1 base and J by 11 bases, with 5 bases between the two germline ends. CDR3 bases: TGTGCCAGCAGCCAAGGGAAGGCTTTCTTT. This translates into CASSQGKAFF.

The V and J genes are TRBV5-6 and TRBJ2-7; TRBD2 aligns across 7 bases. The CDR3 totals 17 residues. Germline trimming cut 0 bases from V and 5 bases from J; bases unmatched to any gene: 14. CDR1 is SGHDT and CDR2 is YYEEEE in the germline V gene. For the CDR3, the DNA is TGTGCCAGCAGCTTGGGACTAGTGGGAGGGCCCTTCCACGAGCAGTACTTC. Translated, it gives CASSLGLVGGPFHEQYF. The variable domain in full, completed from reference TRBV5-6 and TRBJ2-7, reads DAGVTQSPTHLIKTRGQQVTLRCSPKSGHDTVSWYQQALGQGPQFIFQYYEEEERQRGNFPDRFSGHQFPNYSSELNVNALLLGDSALYLCASSLGLVGGPFHEQYFGPGTRLTVT.

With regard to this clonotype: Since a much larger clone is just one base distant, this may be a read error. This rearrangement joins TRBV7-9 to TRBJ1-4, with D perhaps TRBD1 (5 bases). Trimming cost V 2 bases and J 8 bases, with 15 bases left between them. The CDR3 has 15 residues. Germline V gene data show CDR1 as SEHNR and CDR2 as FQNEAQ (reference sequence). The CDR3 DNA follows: TGTGCCAGCAGCTTAATGGGGCAGGCTGGAGAAAAACTGTTTTTT. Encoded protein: CASSLMGQAGEKLFF.

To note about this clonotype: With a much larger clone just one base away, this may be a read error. This CDR3 reads CASSRWGGSADTQYF. The DNA for the CDR3 is TGCGCCAGCAGCAGATGGGGGGGTAGCGCAGATACGCAGTATTTT. The rearrangement uses TRBV4-3 and TRBJ2-3; 7 bases are shared with TRBD2. Germline loops: CDR1 LGHNA, CDR2 YSLEER. Trimming removed 5 bases from V and 4 bases from J; junction bases left unmatched: 9. The CDR3 totals 15 residues.

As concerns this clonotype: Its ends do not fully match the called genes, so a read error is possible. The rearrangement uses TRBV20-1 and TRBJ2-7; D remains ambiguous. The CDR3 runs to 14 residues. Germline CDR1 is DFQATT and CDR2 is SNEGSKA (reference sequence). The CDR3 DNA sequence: TGCAGTGCTGGACCGGGCCTTAAACGGTCCGAGCAGTGCTTC. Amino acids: CSAGPGLKRSEQCF.